Below are 18 T cell receptor beta chains sequenced from a single sample in a study of T cells in localized non-small cell lung cancer. Sequencing used immunoSEQ multiplex PCR; TCRdb keeps in-frame clones, though not all of them. The data contain tens of thousands of clones, more than 65% of them singletons. The starting material was peripheral blood, obtained before any cancer treatment. Receptors were obtained from a male donor at least 60 years old with stage III squamous cell lung carcinoma.

The chain links TRBV18 to TRBJ2-1; 8 nucleotides line up with TRBD2. After removal of 0 bases from V and 12 bases from J, the junction contained 13 bases not matched to a gene. The length of the CDR3 is 16 residues. Looked up from germline, CDR1 is KGHSH and CDR2 is LQKENI. CDR3 in amino acids: CASSPPSGGERIGQFF. The CDR3, as DNA: TGTGCCAGCTCACCACCGAGCGGGGGCGAACGAATCGGGCAGTTCTTC.

The rearrangement uses TRBV5-1 and TRBJ1-4; D remains ambiguous. The V end was cut by 2 bases, the J end by 5 bases, with 10 bases between. Looked up from germline, CDR1 is SGHRS and CDR2 is YFSETQ. The CDR3 extends over 14 amino acids. The CDR3 region has the DNA TGCGCCAGCAGCTTAGAAGGGCCGAATGAAAAACTGTTTTTT. It codes for CASSLEGPNEKLFF. The full variable domain, its missing parts supplied by reference TRBV5-1 and TRBJ1-4, is KAGVTQTPRYLIKTRGQQVTLSCSPISGHRSVSWYQQTPGQGLQFLFEYFSETQRNKGNFPGRFSGRQFSNSRSEMNVSTLELGDSALYLCASSLEGPNEKLFFGSGTQLSVL.

A single count supports this clone. The CDR3 bases are TGTGCCAGCAGCCAAGGACAGGGGGCAGAGACCCAGTACTTC. This translates into CASSQGQGAETQYF. The V call is TRBV14, the J call TRBJ2-5, with TRBD1 identical over 10 bases. The CDR3 is 14 residues long. The germline CDR1 and CDR2 sequences are SGHDN and FVKESK. J was trimmed by 4 bases and V by 1 base; bases with no gene match: 0.

The chain recombines TRBV6-1 with TRBJ2-3; no clear D gene. Trimming removed 2 bases at V and 2 bases at J, with 11 bases between. The germline CDR1 and CDR2 sequences are MNHNS and SASEGT. The CDR3 length is 15 residues. CDR3 amino acids: CASSESVGPTDTQYF. The DNA for the CDR3 is TGTGCCAGCAGTGAATCCGTCGGACCCACAGATACGCAGTATTTT.

The chain carries TRBV2 and TRBJ2-2; 12 bases align to TRBD1. Germline V lookup: CDR1 SNHLY, CDR2 FYNNEI. The CDR3 contains 14 residues. V lost 4 bases to trimming and J lost 8 bases; unmatched junction nucleotides: 2. The CDR3 here is CASSGDRGPGELFF. For the CDR3, the DNA is TGTGCCAGCAGTGGGGACAGGGGGCCGGGGGAGCTGTTTTTT.

The V call is TRBV11-3, the J call TRBJ1-2; D is unresolved. V dropped 2 bases and J dropped 2 bases, with 12 bases sitting between them. The CDR3 length is 15 residues. Germline loops: CDR1 SGHNT, CDR2 YENEEA. CDR3 coding DNA: TGTGCCAGCAGCTTACCTCGAGAAGAGAACTATGGCTACACCTTC. It is translated as CASSLPREENYGYTF.

The CDR3 bases are TGTGCCAGCAGCAAAGGACTAGCGGGGGTAACAGATACGCAGTATTTT. Residues: CASSKGLAGVTDTQYF. This rearrangement joins TRBV5-8 to TRBJ2-3; 13 nucleotides line up with TRBD2. The CDR3 sequence is 16 residues long. Trimming at V came to 4 bases and at J to 3 bases, leaving 5 bases not matched to a gene. From germline, CDR1 is SGHTS and CDR2 YDEGEE.

CDR3 region: CASSEETSGKLENNEQFF. For the CDR3, the DNA is TGTGCCAGCAGCGAGGAGACTAGCGGGAAATTAGAAAACAATGAGCAGTTCTTC. This rearrangement joins TRBV9 to TRBJ2-1; TRBD2 matches 11 bases. The CDR3 spans 18 residues. Germline values: CDR1 SGDLS, CDR2 YYNGEE. Unmatched junction bases numbered 13, after V lost 3 bases and J lost 5 bases. Full variable domain (missing parts from reference TRBV9 and TRBJ2-1): DSGVTQTPKHLITATGQRVTLRCSPRSGDLSVYWYQQSLDQGLQFLIQYYNGEERAKGNILERFSAQQFPDLHSELNLSSLELGDSALYFCASSEETSGKLENNEQFFGPGTRLTVL.

This sequence joins TRBV6-6 and TRBJ1-1, with D tentatively TRBD1 (5 bases). Germline V gene sequence: CDR1 MNHNY, CDR2 SVGAGI (reference sequence). V shed 6 bases and J shed 1 base, with 9 bases lying between them. The CDR3 extends over 13 amino acids. The CDR3 region has the DNA TGTGCCAGCAGCCCAACAGGGAACACTGAAGCTTTCTTT. Encoded protein: CASSPTGNTEAFF.

This chain joins TRBV5-8 and TRBJ1-5; no clear D. Germline lookup yields CDR1 SGHTS and CDR2 YDEGEE. CDR3 length: 14 amino acids. Deletions cut 1 base from V and 3 bases from J, with 8 bases between. For the CDR3, the DNA is TGTGCCAGCAGCTTGCCCCCCCCCAATCAGCCCCAGCATTTT. Amino acids: CASSLPPPNQPQHF.

The CDR3 bases are TGCGCCAGCAGCTTGCGGGGGCCTTCTGGCACTGAAGCTTTCTTT. Its translation: CASSLRGPSGTEAFF. The chain couples TRBV5-1 to TRBJ1-1; perhaps TRBD1 as D (6 bases). The CDR3 extends over 15 amino acids. Per the germline V gene, CDR1 is SGHRS and CDR2 is YFSETQ. Trimming left V 1 base short and J 4 bases short, with 14 bases between.

This chain connects TRBV11-2 to TRBJ1-2, with a weak D call TRBD1 (5 bases). The CDR3 is 14 residues long. Germline loops: CDR1 SGHAT, CDR2 FQNNGV. Trimming pared 4 bases from V and 4 bases from J, leaving 13 bases between. The CDR3 sequence is CASSSEGPSYGYTF. The CDR3 coding sequence is TGTGCCAGCAGCTCTGAGGGGCCTAGCTATGGCTACACCTTC.

V is TRBV2 and J is TRBJ2-7; 8 nucleotides match TRBD1. This CDR3 is built from 14 residues. Germline CDR1 reads SNHLY; CDR2 reads FYNNEI. The trim removed 6 bases at V and 6 bases at J, leaving 10 bases unmatched. The CDR3, as DNA: TGTGCCAGCAGAGACAGGGGAAGTTTCTCCGAGCAGTACTTC. This sequence encodes CASRDRGSFSEQYF. The entire variable domain, with the rest obtained from reference TRBV2 and TRBJ2-7, is as follows: EPEVTQTPSHQVTQMGQEVILRCVPISNHLYFYWYRQILGQKVEFLVSFYNNEISEKSEIFDDQFSVERPDGSNFTLKIRSTKLEDSAMYFCASRDRGSFSEQYFGPGTRLTVT.

This clone was observed once. The V gene is TRBV18, the J gene TRBJ2-7; D gene unclear. V was clipped by 5 bases and J by 1 base, with 6 bases between them. The CDR3 contains 12 residues. Per the germline V gene, CDR1 is KGHSH and CDR2 is LQKENI. CDR3 residues: CASSYNSYEQYF. DNA of the CDR3: TGTGCCAGCTCATACAATTCCTACGAGCAGTACTTC.

The chain uses TRBV7-2 and TRBJ1-2, with 8 bases matching TRBD1. CDR3 length: 13 amino acids. CDR1 is SGHTA, CDR2 FQGNSA, per germline. With V trimmed by 3 bases and J by 6 bases, 3 bases remained unmatched. This CDR3 reads CASSLTGVDGYTF. The CDR3 region has the DNA TGTGCCAGCAGCTTGACAGGGGTGGATGGCTACACCTTC.

The gene calls are TRBV6-5 and TRBJ1-6; 7 nucleotides agree with TRBD1. V lost 6 bases, J lost 10 bases, and 6 bases stayed unmatched. The CDR3 has 13 residues. From germline, CDR1 is MNHEY and CDR2 SVGAGI. In DNA, the CDR3 is TGTGCCAGCAGGCCGACAGGGACCTCACCCCTCCACTTT. Its protein product is CASRPTGTSPLHF.

The chain joins TRBV29-1 to TRBJ2-1; TRBD2 aligns across 10 bases. Germline V gene lookup returns CDR1 SQVTM and CDR2 ANQGSEA. CDR3 length: 13 residues. Germline trimming cut 5 bases from V and 4 bases from J; bases unmatched to any gene: 2. CDR3 sequence (DNA): TGCAGCGTTAGCGGGGGGGCATACAATGAGCAGTTCTTC. Protein sequence: CSVSGGAYNEQFF.

This chain links TRBV27 with TRBJ1-4; D gene ambiguous. Germline V gene data show CDR1 as MNHEY and CDR2 as SMNVEV (reference sequence). The V end lost 2 bases, the J end lost 10 bases, and 20 bases lay between the germline ends. The length of the CDR3 is 16 residues. CDR3 loop: CASSLTAGRRSRKLFF. The CDR3 DNA sequence: TGTGCCAGCAGTTTAACCGCGGGGAGGAGGTCCCGAAAACTGTTTTTT.